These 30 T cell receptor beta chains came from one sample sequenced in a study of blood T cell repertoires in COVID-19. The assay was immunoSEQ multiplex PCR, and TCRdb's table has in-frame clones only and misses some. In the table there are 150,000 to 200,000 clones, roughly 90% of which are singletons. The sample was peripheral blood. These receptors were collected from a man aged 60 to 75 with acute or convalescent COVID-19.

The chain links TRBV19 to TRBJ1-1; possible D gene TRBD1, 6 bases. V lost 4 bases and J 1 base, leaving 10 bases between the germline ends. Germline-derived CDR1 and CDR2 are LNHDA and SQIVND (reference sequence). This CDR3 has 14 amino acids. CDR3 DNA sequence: TGTGCCAGTAGTAACGGACAGCCGAACACTGAAGCTTTCTTT. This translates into CASSNGQPNTEAFF. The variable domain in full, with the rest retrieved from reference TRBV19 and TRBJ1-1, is DGGITQSPKYLFRKEGQNVTLSCEQNLNHDAMYWYRQDPGQGLRLIYYSQIVNDFQKGDIAEGYSVSREKKESFPLTVTSAQKNPTAFYLCASSNGQPNTEAFFGQGTRLTVV.

The CDR3 bases are TGCGCCAGCAGCTACAGACAGGGGGACACTGAAGCTTTCTTT. Translated, it gives CASSYRQGDTEAFF. The chain is built from TRBV5-1 and TRBJ1-1; 9 positions match TRBD1. This CDR3 spans 14 amino acids. Germline trimming cut 3 bases from V and 3 bases from J; bases unmatched to any gene: 3. Germline V lookup: CDR1 SGHRS, CDR2 YFSETQ.

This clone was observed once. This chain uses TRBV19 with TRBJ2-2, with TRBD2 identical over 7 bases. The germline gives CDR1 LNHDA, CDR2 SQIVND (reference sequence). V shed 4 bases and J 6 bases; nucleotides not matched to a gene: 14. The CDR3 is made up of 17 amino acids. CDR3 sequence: CASSSGASGFLAGELFF. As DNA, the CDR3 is TGTGCCAGTAGTAGTGGAGCTAGCGGTTTTTTGGCCGGGGAGCTGTTTTTT. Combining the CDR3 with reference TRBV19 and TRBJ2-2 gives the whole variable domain DGGITQSPKYLFRKEGQNVTLSCEQNLNHDAMYWYRQDPGQGLRLIYYSQIVNDFQKGDIAEGYSVSREKKESFPLTVTSAQKNPTAFYLCASSSGASGFLAGELFFGEGSRLTVL.

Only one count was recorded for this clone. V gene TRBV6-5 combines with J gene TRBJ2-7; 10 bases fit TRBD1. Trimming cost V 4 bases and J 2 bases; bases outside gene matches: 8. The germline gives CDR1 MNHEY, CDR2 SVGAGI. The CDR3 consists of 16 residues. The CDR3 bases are TGTGCCAGCAGTTCCCCCTCGGACAGGGGGACCTACGAGCAGTACGTC. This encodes CASSSPSDRGTYEQYV.

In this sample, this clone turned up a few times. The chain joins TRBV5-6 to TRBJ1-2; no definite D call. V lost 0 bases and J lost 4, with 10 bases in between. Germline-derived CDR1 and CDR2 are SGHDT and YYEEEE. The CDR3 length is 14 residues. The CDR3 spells CASSLARSSYGYTF. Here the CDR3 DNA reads TGTGCCAGCAGCTTGGCCCGGTCAAGCTATGGCTACACCTTC.

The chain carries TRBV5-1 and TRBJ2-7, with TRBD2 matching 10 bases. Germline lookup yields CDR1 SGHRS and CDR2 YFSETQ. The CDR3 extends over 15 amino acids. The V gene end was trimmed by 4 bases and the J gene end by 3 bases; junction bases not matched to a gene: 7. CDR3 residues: CASSPRAGGIYEQYF. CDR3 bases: TGCGCCAGCAGCCCGCGAGCGGGAGGGATCTACGAGCAGTACTTC.

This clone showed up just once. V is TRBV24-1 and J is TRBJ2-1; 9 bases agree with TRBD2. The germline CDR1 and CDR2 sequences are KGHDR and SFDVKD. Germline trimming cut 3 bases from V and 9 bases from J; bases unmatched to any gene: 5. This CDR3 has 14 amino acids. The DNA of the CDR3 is TGTGCCACCAGTGATAAAGGACTAGCGTTTGAGCAGTTCTTC. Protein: CATSDKGLAFEQFF.

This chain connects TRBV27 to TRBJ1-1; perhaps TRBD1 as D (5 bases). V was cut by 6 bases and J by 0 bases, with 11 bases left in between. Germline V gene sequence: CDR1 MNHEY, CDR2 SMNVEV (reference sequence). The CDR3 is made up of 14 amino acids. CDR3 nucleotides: TGTGCCAGCAGGGGGGGGACGCTGAACACTGAAGCTTTCTTT. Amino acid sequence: CASRGGTLNTEAFF.

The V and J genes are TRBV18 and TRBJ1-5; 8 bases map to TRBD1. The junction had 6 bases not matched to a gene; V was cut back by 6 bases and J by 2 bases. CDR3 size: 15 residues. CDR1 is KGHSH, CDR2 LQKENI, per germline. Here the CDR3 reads CASSLGQGGNQPQHF. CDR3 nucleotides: TGTGCCAGCTCCCTAGGACAGGGAGGCAATCAGCCCCAGCATTTT.

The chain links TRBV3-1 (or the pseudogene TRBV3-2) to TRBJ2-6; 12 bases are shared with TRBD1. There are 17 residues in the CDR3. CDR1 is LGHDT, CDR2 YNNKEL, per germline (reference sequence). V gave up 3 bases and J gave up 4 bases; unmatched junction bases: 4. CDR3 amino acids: CASSHGDRGPGANVLTF. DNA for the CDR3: TGTGCCAGCAGCCATGGGGACAGGGGGCCCGGGGCCAACGTCCTGACTTTC.

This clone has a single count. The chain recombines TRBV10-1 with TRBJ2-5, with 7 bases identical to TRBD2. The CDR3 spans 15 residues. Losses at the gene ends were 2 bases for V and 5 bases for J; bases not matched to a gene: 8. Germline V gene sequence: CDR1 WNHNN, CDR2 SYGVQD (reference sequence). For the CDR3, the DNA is TGCGCCAGCAGTGAGAGGAGGGAGGGCCAGGAGACCCAGTACTTC. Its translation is CASSERREGQETQYF.

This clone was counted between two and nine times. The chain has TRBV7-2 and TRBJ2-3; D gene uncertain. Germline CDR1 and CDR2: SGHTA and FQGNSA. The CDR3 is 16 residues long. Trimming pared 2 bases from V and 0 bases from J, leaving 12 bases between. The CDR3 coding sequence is TGTGCCAGCAGCTTAACTCGTCTCCTTAGCACAGATACGCAGTATTTT. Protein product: CASSLTRLLSTDTQYF.

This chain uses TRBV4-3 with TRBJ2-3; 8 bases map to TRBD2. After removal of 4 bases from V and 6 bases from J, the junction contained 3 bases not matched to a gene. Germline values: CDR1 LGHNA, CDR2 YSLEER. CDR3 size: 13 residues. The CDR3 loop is CASSPRLADTQYF. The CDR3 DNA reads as TGCGCCAGCAGCCCCCGACTAGCGGATACGCAGTATTTT.

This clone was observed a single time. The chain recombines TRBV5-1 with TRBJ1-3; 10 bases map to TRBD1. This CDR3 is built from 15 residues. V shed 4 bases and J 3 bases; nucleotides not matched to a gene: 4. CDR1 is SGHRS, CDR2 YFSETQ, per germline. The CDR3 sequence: CASSRGQGYGNTIYF. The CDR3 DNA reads TGCGCCAGCAGCCGGGGACAGGGGTATGGAAACACCATATATTTT.

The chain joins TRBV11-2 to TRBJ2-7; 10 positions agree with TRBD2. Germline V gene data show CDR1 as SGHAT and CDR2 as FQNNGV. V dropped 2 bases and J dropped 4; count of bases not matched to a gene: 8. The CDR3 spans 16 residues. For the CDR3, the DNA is TGTGCCAGCAGCTTATCATCCAGCGGGGGGGGATACGAGCAGTACGTC. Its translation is CASSLSSSGGGYEQYV.

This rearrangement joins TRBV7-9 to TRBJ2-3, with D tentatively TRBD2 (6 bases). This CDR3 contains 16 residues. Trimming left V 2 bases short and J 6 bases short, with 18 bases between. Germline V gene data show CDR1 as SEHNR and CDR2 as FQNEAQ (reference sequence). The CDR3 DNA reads TGTGCCAGCAGCTTAATTGGCGGGGTTCGTAGGGATACGCAGTATTTT. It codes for CASSLIGGVRRDTQYF.

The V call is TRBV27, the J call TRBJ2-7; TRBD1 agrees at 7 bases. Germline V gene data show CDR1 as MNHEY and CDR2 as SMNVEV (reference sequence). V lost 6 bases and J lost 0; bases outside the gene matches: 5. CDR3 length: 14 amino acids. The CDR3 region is CASSLDRFSYEQYV. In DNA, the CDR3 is TGTGCCAGCAGCTTGGACAGGTTCTCCTACGAGCAGTACGTC.

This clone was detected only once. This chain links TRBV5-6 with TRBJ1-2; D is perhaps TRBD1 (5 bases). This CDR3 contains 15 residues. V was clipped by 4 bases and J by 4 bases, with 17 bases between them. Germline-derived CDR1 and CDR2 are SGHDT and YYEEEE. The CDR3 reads CASSAGPGVAYGYTF. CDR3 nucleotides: TGTGCCAGCAGCGCCGGCCCGGGGGTAGCCTATGGCTACACCTTC.

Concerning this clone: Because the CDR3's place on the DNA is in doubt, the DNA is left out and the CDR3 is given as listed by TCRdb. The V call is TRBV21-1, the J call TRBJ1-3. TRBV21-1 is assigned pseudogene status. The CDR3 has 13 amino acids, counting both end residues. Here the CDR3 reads CASSKWARGTIYF.

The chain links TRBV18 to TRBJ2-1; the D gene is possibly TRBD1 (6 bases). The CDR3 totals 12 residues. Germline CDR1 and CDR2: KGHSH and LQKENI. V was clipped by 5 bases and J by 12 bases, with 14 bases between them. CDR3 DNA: TGTGCCAGCTCAACCCCAGGGGTCGCGCAGTTCTTC. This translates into CASSTPGVAQFF.

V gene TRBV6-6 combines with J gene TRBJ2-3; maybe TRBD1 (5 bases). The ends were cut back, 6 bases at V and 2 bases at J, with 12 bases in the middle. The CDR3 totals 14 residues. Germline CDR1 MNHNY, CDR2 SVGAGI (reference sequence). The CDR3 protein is CASSQQAATDTQYF. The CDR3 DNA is TGTGCCAGCAGCCAACAGGCGGCCACAGATACGCAGTATTTT.

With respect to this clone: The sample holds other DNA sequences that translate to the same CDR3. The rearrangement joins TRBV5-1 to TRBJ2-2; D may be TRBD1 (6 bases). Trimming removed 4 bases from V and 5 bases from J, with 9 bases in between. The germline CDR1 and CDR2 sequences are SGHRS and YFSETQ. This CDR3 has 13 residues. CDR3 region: CASSEGVTGELFF. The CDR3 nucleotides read TGCGCCAGCAGCGAGGGGGTGACCGGGGAGCTGTTTTTT.

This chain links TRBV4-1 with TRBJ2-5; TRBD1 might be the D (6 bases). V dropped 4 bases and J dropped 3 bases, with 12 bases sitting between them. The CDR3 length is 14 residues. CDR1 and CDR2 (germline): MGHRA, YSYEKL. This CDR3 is CASSLPRQEETQYF. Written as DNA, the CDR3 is TGCGCCAGCAGCCTCCCAAGACAGGAAGAGACCCAGTACTTC.

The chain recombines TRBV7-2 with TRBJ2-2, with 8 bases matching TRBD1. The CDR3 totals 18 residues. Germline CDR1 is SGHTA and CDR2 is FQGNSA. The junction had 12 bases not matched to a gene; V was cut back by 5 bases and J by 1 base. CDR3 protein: CASSRQMAGGWNTGELFF. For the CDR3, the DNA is TGTGCCAGCAGCCGGCAGATGGCAGGGGGCTGGAACACCGGGGAGCTGTTTTTT.

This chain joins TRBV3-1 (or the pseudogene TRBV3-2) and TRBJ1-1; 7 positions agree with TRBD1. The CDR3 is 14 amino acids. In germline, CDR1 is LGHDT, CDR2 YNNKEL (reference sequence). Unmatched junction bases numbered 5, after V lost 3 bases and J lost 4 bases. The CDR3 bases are TGTGCCAGCAGCCAGGACAGGAAGAGCACTGAAGCTTTCTTT. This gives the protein CASSQDRKSTEAFF.

The CDR3 sequence is CASSYLFRDSDRVQYF. The CDR3 DNA is TGCGCCAGCAGCTATCTATTCCGGGACTCTGATCGTGTGCAGTACTTC. V is TRBV5-1 and J is TRBJ2-7; weak D call: TRBD2 (6 bases). The germline V and J ends were trimmed by 3 bases and 9 bases, with 25 bases remaining between them. Germline lookup yields CDR1 SGHRS and CDR2 YFSETQ. The CDR3 is 16 amino acids.

The CDR3 nucleotides read TGTGCCAGCAGCTTAGCGGGACAGGGACCTGGAAACACCATATATTTT. Protein sequence: CASSLAGQGPGNTIYF. The chain employs TRBV11-2 and TRBJ1-3; 9 nucleotides match TRBD1. The CDR3 loop spans 16 amino acids. CDR1 is SGHAT and CDR2 is FQNNGV in the germline V gene. V lost 1 base and J lost 2; bases outside the gene matches: 3.

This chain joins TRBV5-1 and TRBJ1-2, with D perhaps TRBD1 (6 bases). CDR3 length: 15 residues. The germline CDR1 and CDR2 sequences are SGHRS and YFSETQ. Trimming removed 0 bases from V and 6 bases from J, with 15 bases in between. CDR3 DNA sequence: TGCGCCAGCAGCTTGGAGGGGCAGGGGAGCGATGGCTACACCTTC. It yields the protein CASSLEGQGSDGYTF.

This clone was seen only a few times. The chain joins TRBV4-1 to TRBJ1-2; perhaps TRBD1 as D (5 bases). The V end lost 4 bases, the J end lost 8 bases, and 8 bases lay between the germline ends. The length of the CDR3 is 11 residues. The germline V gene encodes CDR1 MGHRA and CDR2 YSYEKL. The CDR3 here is CASSPGGGYTF. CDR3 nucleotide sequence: TGCGCCAGCAGCCCTGGGGGGGGCTACACCTTC.

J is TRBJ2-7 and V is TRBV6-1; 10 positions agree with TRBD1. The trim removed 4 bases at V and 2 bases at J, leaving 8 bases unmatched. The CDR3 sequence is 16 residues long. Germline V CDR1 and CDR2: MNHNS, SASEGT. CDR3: CASSAGTGTGAYEQYV. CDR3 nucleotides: TGTGCCAGCAGTGCGGGAACCGGGACAGGGGCCTACGAGCAGTACGTC.